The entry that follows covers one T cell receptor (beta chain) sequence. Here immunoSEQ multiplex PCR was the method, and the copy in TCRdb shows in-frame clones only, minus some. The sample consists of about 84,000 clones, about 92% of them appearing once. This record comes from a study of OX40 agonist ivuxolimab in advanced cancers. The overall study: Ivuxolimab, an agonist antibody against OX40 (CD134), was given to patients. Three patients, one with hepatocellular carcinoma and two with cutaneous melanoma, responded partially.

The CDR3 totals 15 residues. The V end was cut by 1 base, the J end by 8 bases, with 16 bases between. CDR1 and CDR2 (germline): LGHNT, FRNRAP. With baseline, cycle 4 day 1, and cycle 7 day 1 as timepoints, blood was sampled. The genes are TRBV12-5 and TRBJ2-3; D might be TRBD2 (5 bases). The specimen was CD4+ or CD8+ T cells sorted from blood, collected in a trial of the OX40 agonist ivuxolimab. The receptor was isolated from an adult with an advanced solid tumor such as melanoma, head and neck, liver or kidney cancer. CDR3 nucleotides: TGTGCTAGTGGTTTGGGGACTCCTGGCGAGGGTACGCAGTATTTT. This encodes CASGLGTPGEGTQYF.